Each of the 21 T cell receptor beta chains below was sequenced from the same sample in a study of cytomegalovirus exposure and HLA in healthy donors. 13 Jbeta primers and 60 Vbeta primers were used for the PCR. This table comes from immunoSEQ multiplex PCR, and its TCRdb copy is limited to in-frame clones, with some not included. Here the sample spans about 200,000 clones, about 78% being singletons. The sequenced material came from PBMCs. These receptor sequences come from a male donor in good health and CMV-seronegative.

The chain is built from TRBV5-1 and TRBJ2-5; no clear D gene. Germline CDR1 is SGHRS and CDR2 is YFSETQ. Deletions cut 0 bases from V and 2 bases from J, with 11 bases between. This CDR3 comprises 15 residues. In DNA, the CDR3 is TGCGCCAGCAGCTTGGTAGACTTACTACAAGAGACCCAGTACTTC. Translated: CASSLVDLLQETQYF.

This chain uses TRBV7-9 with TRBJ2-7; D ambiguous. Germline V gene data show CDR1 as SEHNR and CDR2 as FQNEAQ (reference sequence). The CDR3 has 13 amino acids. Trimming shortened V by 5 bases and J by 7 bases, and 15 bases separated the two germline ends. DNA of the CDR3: TGTGCCAGCAGCCCTCCTGTTACATGGGAGCAGTACTTC. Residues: CASSPPVTWEQYF. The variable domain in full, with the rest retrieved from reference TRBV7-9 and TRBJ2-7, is DTGVSQNPRHKITKRGQNVTFRCDPISEHNRLYWYRQTLGQGPEFLTYFQNEAQLEKSRLLSDRFSAERPKGSFSTLEIQRTEQGDSAMYLCASSPPVTWEQYFGPGTRLTVT.

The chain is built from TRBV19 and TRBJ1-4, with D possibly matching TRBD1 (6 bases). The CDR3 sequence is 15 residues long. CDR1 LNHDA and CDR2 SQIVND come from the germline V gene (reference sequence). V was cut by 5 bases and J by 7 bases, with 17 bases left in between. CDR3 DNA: TGTGCCAGTAGTGTGATACAGGGTGATCCTGAAAAACTGTTTTTT. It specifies CASSVIQGDPEKLFF.

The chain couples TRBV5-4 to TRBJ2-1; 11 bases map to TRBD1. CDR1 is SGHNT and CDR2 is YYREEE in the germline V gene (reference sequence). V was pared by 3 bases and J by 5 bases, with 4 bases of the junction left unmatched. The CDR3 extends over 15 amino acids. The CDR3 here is CASSSMGQGDNEQFF. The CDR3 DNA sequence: TGTGCCAGCAGCTCGATGGGACAGGGGGACAATGAGCAGTTCTTC.

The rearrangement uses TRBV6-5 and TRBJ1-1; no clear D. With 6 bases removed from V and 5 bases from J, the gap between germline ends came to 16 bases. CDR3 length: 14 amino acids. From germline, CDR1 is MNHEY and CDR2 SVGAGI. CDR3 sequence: CASSRGRARTEAFF. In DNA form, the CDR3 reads TGTGCCAGCAGCCGCGGGAGGGCGAGGACTGAAGCTTTCTTT.

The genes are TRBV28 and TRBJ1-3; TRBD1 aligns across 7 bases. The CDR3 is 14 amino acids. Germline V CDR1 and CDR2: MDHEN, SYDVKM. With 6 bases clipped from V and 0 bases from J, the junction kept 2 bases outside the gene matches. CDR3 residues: CASSRDSSGNTIYF. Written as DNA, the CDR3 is TGTGCCAGCAGCCGGGACAGCTCTGGAAACACCATATATTTT.

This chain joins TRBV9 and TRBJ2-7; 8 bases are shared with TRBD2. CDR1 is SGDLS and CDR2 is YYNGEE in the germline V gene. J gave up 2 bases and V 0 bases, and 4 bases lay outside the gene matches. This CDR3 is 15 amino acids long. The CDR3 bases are TGTGCCAGCAGCGTAGGTGGTAGCGGGACCTACGAGCAGTACTTC. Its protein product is CASSVGGSGTYEQYF.

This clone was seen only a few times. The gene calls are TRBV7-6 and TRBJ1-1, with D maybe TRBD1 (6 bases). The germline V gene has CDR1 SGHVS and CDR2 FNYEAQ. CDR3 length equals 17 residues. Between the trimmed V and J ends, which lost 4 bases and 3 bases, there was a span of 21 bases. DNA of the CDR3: TGTGCCAGCAGCTGGTCCCGGACAGTCTCCATAGACACTGAAGCTTTCTTT. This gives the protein CASSWSRTVSIDTEAFF.

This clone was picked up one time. CDR3 protein: CASSARGRGDTQYF. CDR3 in DNA: TGTGCCAGCAGCGCAAGAGGGCGGGGAGATACGCAGTATTTT. This chain links TRBV4-2 with TRBJ2-3; tentatively, D is TRBD2 (6 bases). The germline V gene encodes CDR1 LGHNA and CDR2 YNFKEQ. CDR3 length: 14 amino acids. Trimming cost V 5 bases and J 5 bases, with 14 bases left between them.

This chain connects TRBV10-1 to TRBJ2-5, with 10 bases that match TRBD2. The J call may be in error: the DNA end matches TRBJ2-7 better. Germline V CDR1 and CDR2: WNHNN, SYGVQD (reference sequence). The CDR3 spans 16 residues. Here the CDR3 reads CASSEGRTSGLYEQYF. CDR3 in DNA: TGCGCCAGCAGTGAGGGGCGGACTAGCGGATTATACGAGCAGTACTTC.

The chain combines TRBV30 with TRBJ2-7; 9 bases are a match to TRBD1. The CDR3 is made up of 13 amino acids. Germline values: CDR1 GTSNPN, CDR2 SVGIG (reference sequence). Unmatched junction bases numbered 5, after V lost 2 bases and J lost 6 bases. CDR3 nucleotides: TGTGCCTGGAGTCCGGACAGGGGTACCGAGCAGTACTTC. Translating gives CAWSPDRGTEQYF.

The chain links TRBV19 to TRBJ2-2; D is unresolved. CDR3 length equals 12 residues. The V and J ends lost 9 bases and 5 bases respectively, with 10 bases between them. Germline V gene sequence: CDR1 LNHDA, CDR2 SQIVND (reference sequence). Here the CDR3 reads CASLDITGELFF. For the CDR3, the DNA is TGTGCCAGCCTAGATATTACCGGGGAGCTGTTTTTT.

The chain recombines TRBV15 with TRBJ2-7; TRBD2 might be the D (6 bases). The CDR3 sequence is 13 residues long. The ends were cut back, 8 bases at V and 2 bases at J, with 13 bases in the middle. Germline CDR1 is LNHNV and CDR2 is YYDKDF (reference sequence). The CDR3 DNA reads TGTGCCACCGGCTATCGCGGGACCTACGAGCAGTACTTC. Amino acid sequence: CATGYRGTYEQYF.

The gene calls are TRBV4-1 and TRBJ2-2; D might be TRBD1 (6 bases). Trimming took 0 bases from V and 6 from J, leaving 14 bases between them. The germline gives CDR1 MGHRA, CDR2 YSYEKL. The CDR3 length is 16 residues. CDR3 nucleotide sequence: TGCGCCAGCAGCCAAGATTTGGGGGCGCGGGCCGGGGAGCTGTTTTTT. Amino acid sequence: CASSQDLGARAGELFF.

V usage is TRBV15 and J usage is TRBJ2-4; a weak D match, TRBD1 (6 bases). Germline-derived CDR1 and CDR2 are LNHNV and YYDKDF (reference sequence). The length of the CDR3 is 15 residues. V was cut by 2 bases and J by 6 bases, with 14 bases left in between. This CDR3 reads CATSRTGTSGNIQYF. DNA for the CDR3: TGTGCCACCAGCAGAACCGGGACATCAGGAAACATTCAGTACTTC.

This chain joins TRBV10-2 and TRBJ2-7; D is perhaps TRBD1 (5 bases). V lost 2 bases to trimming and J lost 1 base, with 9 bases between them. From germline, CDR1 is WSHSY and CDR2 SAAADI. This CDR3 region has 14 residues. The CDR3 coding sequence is TGCGCCAGCAGTGAGCCCGACAGATCCTACGAGCAGTACTTC. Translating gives CASSEPDRSYEQYF.

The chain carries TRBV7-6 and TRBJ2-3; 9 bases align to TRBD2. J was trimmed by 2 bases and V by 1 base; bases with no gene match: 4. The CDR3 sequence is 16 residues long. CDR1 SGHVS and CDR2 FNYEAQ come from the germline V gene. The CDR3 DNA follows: TGTGCCAGCAGCTTAGGAGCGGGAGGTACCACAGATACGCAGTATTTT. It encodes CASSLGAGGTTDTQYF.

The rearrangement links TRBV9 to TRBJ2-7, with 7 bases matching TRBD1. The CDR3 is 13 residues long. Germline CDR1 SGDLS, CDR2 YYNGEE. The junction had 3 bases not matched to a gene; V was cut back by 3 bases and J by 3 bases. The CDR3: CASSAGTDYEQYF. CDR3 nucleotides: TGTGCCAGCAGCGCCGGGACAGACTACGAGCAGTACTTC.

The CDR3 spells CASSQITTGETQYF. CDR3 nucleotide sequence: TGTGCCAGCAGCCAAATCACGACAGGAGAGACCCAGTACTTC. The chain combines TRBV7-9 with TRBJ2-5, with D perhaps TRBD1 (6 bases). Germline lookup yields CDR1 SEHNR and CDR2 FQNEAQ (reference sequence). The CDR3 has 14 amino acids. Between the trimmed V and J ends, which lost 5 bases and 4 bases, there was a span of 14 bases.

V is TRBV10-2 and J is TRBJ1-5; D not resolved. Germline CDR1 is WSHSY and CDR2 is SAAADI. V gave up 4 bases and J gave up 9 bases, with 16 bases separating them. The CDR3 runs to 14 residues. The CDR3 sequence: CASSAEGSPGPQHF. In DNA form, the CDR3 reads TGCGCCAGCAGTGCAGAGGGATCTCCGGGGCCCCAGCATTTT.

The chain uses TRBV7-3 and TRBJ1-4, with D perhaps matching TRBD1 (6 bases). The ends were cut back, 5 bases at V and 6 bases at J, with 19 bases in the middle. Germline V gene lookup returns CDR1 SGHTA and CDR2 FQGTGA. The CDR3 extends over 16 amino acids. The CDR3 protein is CASSLTGTFADEKLFF. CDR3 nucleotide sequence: TGTGCCAGCAGCCTTACCGGGACATTCGCTGATGAAAAACTGTTTTTT.